This T cell receptor beta chain was recorded in a study of cytomegalovirus exposure and HLA in healthy donors. Researchers ran the PCR with 60 Vbeta and 13 Jbeta primers. Profiled with immunoSEQ multiplex PCR; TCRdb holds only in-frame clones, not every one. This table holds under 200,000 clones, about 80% found once. This clone was observed once. Compared with germline, one end of the junction differs, possibly owing to a read error. CDR1 is SEHNR, CDR2 FQNEAQ, per germline (reference sequence). This CDR3 contains 17 residues. The clonotype was recovered from a man aged 35 to 55 in good health and CMV-seronegative. Sequencing used PBMCs. The V and J genes are TRBV7-9 and TRBJ2-6; the match to TRBD2 covers 9 bases. The CDR3 DNA sequence: TGTTCCAGCAGCTTAGGGACTAGCAGCTCTGGGGCCAACGTCCTGACTTTC. Translated: CSSSLGTSSSGANVLTF.